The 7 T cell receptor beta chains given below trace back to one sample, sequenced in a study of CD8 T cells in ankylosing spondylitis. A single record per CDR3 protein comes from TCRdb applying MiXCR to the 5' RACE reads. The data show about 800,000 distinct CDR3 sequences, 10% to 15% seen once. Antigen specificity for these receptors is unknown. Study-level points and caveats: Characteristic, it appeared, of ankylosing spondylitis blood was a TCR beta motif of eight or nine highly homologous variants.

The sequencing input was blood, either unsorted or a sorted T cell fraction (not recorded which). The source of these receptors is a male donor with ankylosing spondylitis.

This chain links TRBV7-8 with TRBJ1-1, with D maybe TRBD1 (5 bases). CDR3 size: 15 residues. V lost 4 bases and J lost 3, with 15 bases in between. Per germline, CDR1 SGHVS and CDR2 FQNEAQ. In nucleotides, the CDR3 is TGTGCCAGCAGCTATCAGGGATTCCTTGACACTGAAGCTTTCTTT. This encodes CASSYQGFLDTEAFF.

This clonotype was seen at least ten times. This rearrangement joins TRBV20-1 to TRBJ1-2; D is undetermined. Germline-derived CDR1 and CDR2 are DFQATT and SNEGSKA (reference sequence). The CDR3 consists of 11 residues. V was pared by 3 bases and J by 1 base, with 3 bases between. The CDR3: CSARSNYGYTF. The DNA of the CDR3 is TGCAGTGCTAGGAGTAACTATGGCTACACCTTC.

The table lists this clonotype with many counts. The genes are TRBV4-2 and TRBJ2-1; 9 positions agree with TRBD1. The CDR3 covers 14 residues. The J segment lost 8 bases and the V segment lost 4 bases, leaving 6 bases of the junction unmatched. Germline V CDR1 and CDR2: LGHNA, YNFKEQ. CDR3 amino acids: CASSRDRVSDEQFF. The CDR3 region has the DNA TGTGCCAGCAGCCGGGACAGGGTGAGCGATGAGCAGTTCTTC.

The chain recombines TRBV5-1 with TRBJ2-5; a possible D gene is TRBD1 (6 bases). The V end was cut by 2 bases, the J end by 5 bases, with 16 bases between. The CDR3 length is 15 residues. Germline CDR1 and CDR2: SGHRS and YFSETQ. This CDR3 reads CASSLEGQEVETQYF. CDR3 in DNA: TGCGCCAGCAGCTTAGAGGGACAAGAAGTGGAGACCCAGTACTTC.

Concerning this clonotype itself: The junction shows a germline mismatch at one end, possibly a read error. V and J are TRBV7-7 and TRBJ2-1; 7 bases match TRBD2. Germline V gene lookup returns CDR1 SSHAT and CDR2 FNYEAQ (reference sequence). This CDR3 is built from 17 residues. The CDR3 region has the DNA TGTGCTAGCAGCCTCGGGGGAGGGGTAAGCTCCTACAATGAGCAGTTCTTC. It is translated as CASSLGGGVSSYNEQFF.

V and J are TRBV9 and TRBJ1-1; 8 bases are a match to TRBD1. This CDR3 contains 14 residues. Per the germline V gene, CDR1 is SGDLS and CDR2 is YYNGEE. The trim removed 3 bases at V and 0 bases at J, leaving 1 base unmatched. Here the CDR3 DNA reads TGTGCCAGCAGCGAGACAGGGGTGAACACTGAAGCTTTCTTT. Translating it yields CASSETGVNTEAFF. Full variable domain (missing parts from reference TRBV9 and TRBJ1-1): DSGVTQTPKHLITATGQRVTLRCSPRSGDLSVYWYQQSLDQGLQFLIQYYNGEERAKGNILERFSAQQFPDLHSELNLSSLELGDSALYFCASSETGVNTEAFFGQGTRLTVV.

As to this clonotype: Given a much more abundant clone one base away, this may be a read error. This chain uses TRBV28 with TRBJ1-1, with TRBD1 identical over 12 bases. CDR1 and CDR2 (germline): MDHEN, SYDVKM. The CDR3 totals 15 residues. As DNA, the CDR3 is TGTGCCAGTCGGGACAGGGGGCGCTCGGACACTCAAGCTTTCTTT. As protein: CASRDRGRSDTQAFF.